The following is a T cell receptor (beta chain) sequence with its context. This record belongs to a study of blood T cell repertoires in COVID-19. Trimming took 7 bases from V and 6 from J; bases not matched to a gene: 8. CDR3 length: 13 residues. Per the germline V gene, CDR1 is MNHEY and CDR2 is SMNVEV (reference sequence). Libraries were prepared by immunoSEQ multiplex PCR; TCRdb keeps only in-frame clonotypes and omits some of them. The data show some 140,000 clones, approximately 85% seen once. V is TRBV27 and J is TRBJ1-1; 7 bases align to TRBD1. This clonotype was obtained from a man between 60 and 75 years old with COVID-19, enrolled during active disease. Sequences were obtained from peripheral blood. The CDR3 reads CASKGEGAAEAFF. DNA of the CDR3: TGTGCCAGCAAAGGCGAGGGGGCGGCTGAAGCTTTCTTT.